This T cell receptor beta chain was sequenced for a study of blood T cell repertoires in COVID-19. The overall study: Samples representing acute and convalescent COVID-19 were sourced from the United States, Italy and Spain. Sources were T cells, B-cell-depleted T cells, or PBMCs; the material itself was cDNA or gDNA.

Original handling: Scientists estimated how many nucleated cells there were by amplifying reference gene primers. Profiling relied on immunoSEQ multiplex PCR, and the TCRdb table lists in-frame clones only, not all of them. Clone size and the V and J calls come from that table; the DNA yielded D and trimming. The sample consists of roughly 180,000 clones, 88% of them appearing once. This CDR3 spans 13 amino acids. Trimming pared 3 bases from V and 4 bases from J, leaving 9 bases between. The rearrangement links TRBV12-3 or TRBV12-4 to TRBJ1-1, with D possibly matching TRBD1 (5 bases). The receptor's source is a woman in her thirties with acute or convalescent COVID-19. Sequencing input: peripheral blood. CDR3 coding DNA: TGTGCCAGCAGTTTGTCAGGGCTCACTGAAGCTTTCTTT. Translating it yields CASSLSGLTEAFF.